This TCR beta chain originates from a study of blood T cells in healthy people across ages. A sample-barcoded 5' primer and a J-beta primer mix were used in a second PCR of roughly 6 to 11 cycles. The template-switch adaptor was a 5' adaptor with 12 random nucleotides. It tagged each cDNA molecule. Per-sample output comprised a minimum of 2.5 million paired-end reads containing CDR3. TCRdb fed the 5' RACE reads into MiXCR, producing one record per CDR3 protein. The sample carries around 600,000 distinct CDR3 sequences, less than 60% recorded once. Each sample used at least 7 million PBMCs. V was shortened by 0 bases and J by 3 bases, with 11 bases between the two germline ends. The CDR3 sequence is 15 residues long. CDR1 MGHRA and CDR2 YSYEKL come from the germline V gene.

The V call is TRBV4-1, the J call TRBJ1-1, with a tentative D call TRBD1 (5 bases). The receptor was isolated from a man aged 80 or over in good health. Sequencing was done on a sample of blood. The CDR3 protein is CASSQDEGAYTEAFF. The DNA of the CDR3 is TGCGCCAGCAGCCAAGATGAAGGGGCTTACACTGAAGCTTTCTTT.